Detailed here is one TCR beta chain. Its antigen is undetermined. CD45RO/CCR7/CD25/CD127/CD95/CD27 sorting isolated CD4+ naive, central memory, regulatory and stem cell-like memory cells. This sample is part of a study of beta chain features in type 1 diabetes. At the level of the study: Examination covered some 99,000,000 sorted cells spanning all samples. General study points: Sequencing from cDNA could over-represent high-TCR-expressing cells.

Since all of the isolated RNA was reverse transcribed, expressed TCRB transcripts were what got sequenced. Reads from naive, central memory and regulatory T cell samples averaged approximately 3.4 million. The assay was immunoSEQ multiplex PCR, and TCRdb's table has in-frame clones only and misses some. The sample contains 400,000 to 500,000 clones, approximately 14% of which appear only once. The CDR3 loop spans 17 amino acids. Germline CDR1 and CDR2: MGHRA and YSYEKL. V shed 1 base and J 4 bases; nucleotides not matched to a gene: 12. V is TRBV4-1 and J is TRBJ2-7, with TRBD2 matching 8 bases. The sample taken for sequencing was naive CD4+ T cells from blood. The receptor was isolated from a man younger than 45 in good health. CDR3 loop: CASSQGPLSGSKYEQYV. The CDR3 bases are TGCGCCAGCAGCCAAGGGCCCCTCAGCGGGAGTAAGTACGAGCAGTACGTC.